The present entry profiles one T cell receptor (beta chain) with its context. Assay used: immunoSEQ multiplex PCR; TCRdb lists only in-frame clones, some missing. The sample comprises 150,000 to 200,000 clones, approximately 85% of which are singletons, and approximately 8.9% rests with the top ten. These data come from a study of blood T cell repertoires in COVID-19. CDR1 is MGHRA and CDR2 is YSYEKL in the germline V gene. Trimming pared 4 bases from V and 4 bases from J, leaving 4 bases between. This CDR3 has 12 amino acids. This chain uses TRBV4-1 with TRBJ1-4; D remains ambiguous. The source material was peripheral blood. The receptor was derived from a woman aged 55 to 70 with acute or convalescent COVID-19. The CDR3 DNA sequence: TGCGCCAGCAGCCGAGTTAATGAAAAACTGTTTTTT. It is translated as CASSRVNEKLFF.